These 26 T cell receptor beta chains originate from one sample sequenced in a study of OX40 agonist ivuxolimab in advanced cancers. Profiled with immunoSEQ multiplex PCR; TCRdb holds only in-frame clones, not every one. The repertoire holds about 67,000 clones, with over 70% as singletons. Sequencing was performed on CD4+ or CD8+ T cells sorted from blood, taken in a trial of the OX40 agonist ivuxolimab. Every receptor here comes from an adult with an advanced solid tumor such as melanoma, head and neck, liver or kidney cancer.

J is TRBJ1-3 and V is TRBV9; 8 positions agree with TRBD1. V was pared by 4 bases and J by 2 bases, with 8 bases of the junction left unmatched. CDR1 is SGDLS and CDR2 is YYNGEE in the germline V gene. The CDR3 runs to 16 residues. Written as DNA, the CDR3 is TGTGCCAGCAGCACCCAGGGGGCAGCTACTGGAAACACCATATATTTT. This gives the protein CASSTQGAATGNTIYF.

The chain carries TRBV28 and TRBJ1-5, with 7 bases aligning to TRBD1. Germline V gives CDR1 MDHEN, CDR2 SYDVKM. The V segment lost 6 bases and the J segment 6 bases; nucleotides outside the gene matches: 11. The CDR3 totals 15 residues. The DNA for the CDR3 is TGTGCCAGCAGAGGAGCAGGGGGAAGGAGTCAGCCCCAGCATTTT. Its protein product is CASRGAGGRSQPQHF.

This clone has only one observation. This chain joins TRBV5-1 and TRBJ2-1; perhaps TRBD2 as D (7 bases). The CDR3 sequence is 16 residues long. The germline CDR1 and CDR2 sequences are SGHRS and YFSETQ. Trimming pared 0 bases from V and 1 base from J, leaving 11 bases between. The CDR3: CASSLDGGLSYNEQFF. The CDR3 bases are TGCGCCAGCAGCTTGGACGGGGGGCTGTCCTACAATGAGCAGTTCTTC.

This rearrangement joins TRBV28 to TRBJ1-1; D not certain. This CDR3 spans 11 amino acids. Trimming shortened V by 5 bases and J by 10 bases, and 11 bases separated the two germline ends. Germline CDR1 MDHEN, CDR2 SYDVKM. The CDR3 here is CASSGHWGAFF. The DNA of the CDR3 is TGTGCCAGCAGTGGCCATTGGGGAGCTTTCTTT. Drawing the rest from reference TRBV28 and TRBJ1-1, the complete variable domain is DVKVTQSSRYLVKRTGEKVFLECVQDMDHENMFWYRQDPGLGLRLIYFSYDVKMKEKGDIPEGYSVSREKKERFSLILESASTNQTSMYLCASSGHWGAFFGQGTRLTVV.

The chain links TRBV5-1 to TRBJ2-1; TRBD2 matches at 10 bases. CDR1 is SGHRS, CDR2 YFSETQ, per germline. The CDR3 has 14 residues. With 2 bases clipped from V and 7 bases from J, the junction kept 3 bases outside the gene matches. Here the CDR3 reads CASSLAGGPNEQFF. CDR3 sequence (DNA): TGCGCCAGCAGCTTAGCGGGGGGGCCTAATGAGCAGTTCTTC.

The chain carries TRBV10-3 and TRBJ2-7, with TRBD1 as a possible D gene (6 bases). The V end was cut by 6 bases, the J end by 1 base, with 16 bases between. The CDR3 consists of 15 residues. CDR1 and CDR2 from the germline V gene are ENHRY and SYGVKD. CDR3 sequence (DNA): TGTGCCATCAGCCAACAGGGAATGGGGTCCTACGAGCAGTACTTC. It yields the protein CAISQQGMGSYEQYF.

Here the CDR3 reads CASSLGGPTDTQYF. The CDR3, as DNA: TGTGCCAGCAGCTTAGGCGGACCGACAGATACGCAGTATTTT. The rearrangement joins TRBV7-2 to TRBJ2-3; D not certain. With 1 base removed from V and 3 bases from J, the gap between germline ends came to 8 bases. This CDR3 is 14 amino acids long. Per germline, CDR1 SGHTA and CDR2 FQGNSA.

V and J are TRBV5-1 and TRBJ2-3; possible D gene TRBD2, 7 bases. The CDR3 totals 15 residues. CDR1 and CDR2 (germline): SGHRS, YFSETQ. V lost 0 bases to trimming and J lost 5 bases, with 13 bases between them. The DNA of the CDR3 is TGCGCCAGCAGCTTGGCGGGGGGCCGGGTAGATACGCAGTATTTT. Translation: CASSLAGGRVDTQYF.

This clone was seen only a few times. This chain joins TRBV27 and TRBJ1-4; 10 bases are shared with TRBD1. Per the germline V gene, CDR1 is MNHEY and CDR2 is SMNVEV (reference sequence). There are 19 residues in the CDR3. After removal of 2 bases from V and 0 bases from J, the junction contained 9 bases not matched to a gene. The CDR3 DNA is TGTGCCAGCAGTTTAACGGGACAGGGGCATACGTCAACTAATGAAAAACTGTTTTTT. Its protein is CASSLTGQGHTSTNEKLFF.

The chain links TRBV7-2 to TRBJ2-5; maybe TRBD1 (6 bases). Trimming took off 3 bases at V and 3 bases at J, with 11 bases between the two ends. The germline V gene encodes CDR1 SGHTA and CDR2 FQGNSA. This CDR3 is built from 14 residues. The CDR3 region has the DNA TGTGCCAGCAGCTTCTTCGGGACAAAAGAGACCCAGTACTTC. As protein: CASSFFGTKETQYF.

The genes are TRBV5-1 and TRBJ2-1, with 9 bases matching TRBD2. This CDR3 comprises 14 residues. V gave up 3 bases and J gave up 3 bases; unmatched junction bases: 1. The germline V gene has CDR1 SGHRS and CDR2 YFSETQ. The CDR3 region is CASSSSGVYNEQFF. CDR3 nucleotides: TGCGCCAGCAGCTCTAGCGGGGTCTACAATGAGCAGTTCTTC.

The chain couples TRBV6-1 to TRBJ2-5, with TRBD1 as a possible D gene (6 bases). The ends were cut back, 0 bases at V and 5 bases at J, with 13 bases in the middle. Germline CDR1 is MNHNS and CDR2 is SASEGT. CDR3 length equals 15 residues. CDR3 in DNA: TGTGCCAGCAGTGAAGCGAAGGGGGTAACGGAGACCCAGTACTTC. As protein: CASSEAKGVTETQYF.

This chain uses TRBV7-9 with TRBJ2-1; D is perhaps TRBD1 (6 bases). The CDR3 runs 15 residues. Germline V gene lookup returns CDR1 SEHNR and CDR2 FQNEAQ (reference sequence). V gave up 5 bases and J gave up 4 bases, with 15 bases separating them. CDR3 bases: TGTGCCAGCAGCCCCGGGACAAGACTTTACAATGAGCAGTTCTTC. It encodes CASSPGTRLYNEQFF.

The rearrangement links TRBV5-1 to TRBJ2-3, with 14 bases matching TRBD2. Germline-derived CDR1 and CDR2 are SGHRS and YFSETQ. The CDR3 has 21 amino acids. The V segment lost 2 bases and the J segment 3 bases; nucleotides outside the gene matches: 17. DNA for the CDR3: TGCGCCAGCAGCTTACGTGTTGGGACTAGCGGGAGACCCGGGAGGACAGATACGCAGTATTTT. Translated: CASSLRVGTSGRPGRTDTQYF.

The chain employs TRBV5-1 and TRBJ2-3; no clear D gene. The CDR3 covers 12 residues. Trimming took 3 bases from V and 4 from J, leaving 6 bases between them. Germline V gene data show CDR1 as SGHRS and CDR2 as YFSETQ. CDR3 bases: TGCGCCAGCAGCTCTCACCCAGATACGCAGTATTTT. Amino acids: CASSSHPDTQYF.

The rearrangement joins TRBV4-3 to TRBJ1-1, with D uncertain. The germline V and J ends were trimmed by 0 bases and 3 bases, with 11 bases remaining between them. Germline CDR1 is LGHNA and CDR2 is YSLEER. This CDR3 has 15 residues. CDR3 sequence: CASSQDEDGDTEAFF. The CDR3 nucleotides read TGCGCCAGCAGCCAAGACGAAGACGGAGACACTGAAGCTTTCTTT.

The chain recombines TRBV28 with TRBJ1-4, with D possibly TRBD1 on 6 matching bases. CDR3 length equals 14 residues. Germline V gene data show CDR1 as MDHEN and CDR2 as SYDVKM. The V end was cut by 6 bases, the J end by 13 bases, with 21 bases between. CDR3 sequence: CASSQDRTWGGLFF. The CDR3 DNA reads TGTGCCAGCAGCCAAGACAGGACCTGGGGCGGACTGTTTTTT.

The chain recombines TRBV7-9 with TRBJ2-6, with 7 bases that match TRBD1. Trimming cost V 5 bases and J 4 bases; bases outside gene matches: 11. The V gene's germline CDR1 is SEHNR and CDR2 FQNEAQ (reference sequence). The CDR3 consists of 17 residues. CDR3 DNA sequence: TGTGCCAGCAGCCATTTCGGACAGGTTGGAGGGGCCAACGTCCTGACTTTC. Its translation is CASSHFGQVGGANVLTF.

The genes are TRBV5-6 and TRBJ1-4; the D is unclear. V lost 0 bases and J lost 9, with 9 bases in between. The CDR3 totals 13 residues. The germline V gene has CDR1 SGHDT and CDR2 YYEEEE. The CDR3 nucleotides are TGTGCCAGCAGCTTGGGGGTAGATCAAAAACTGTTTTTT. Translation gives CASSLGVDQKLFF.

The rearrangement links TRBV28 to TRBJ1-5; no reliable D call. Trimming left V 6 bases short and J 1 base short, with 7 bases between. CDR3 length equals 13 residues. Looked up from germline, CDR1 is MDHEN and CDR2 is SYDVKM. The CDR3 region has the DNA TGTGCCAGCAGGTTGGGGAGCAATCAGCCCCAGCATTTT. Translated: CASRLGSNQPQHF.

The V gene is TRBV4-2, the J gene TRBJ1-1; possible D gene TRBD1, 5 bases. Germline CDR1 LGHNA, CDR2 YNFKEQ. Trimming took 5 bases from V and 4 from J, leaving 14 bases between them. This CDR3 is 14 amino acids long. CDR3 region: CASSDPGLTTEAFF. CDR3 in DNA: TGTGCCAGCAGCGATCCGGGACTCACCACTGAAGCTTTCTTT.

The V and J genes are TRBV6-1 and TRBJ2-5; unclear D gene. The V end lost 2 bases, the J end lost 1 base, and 8 bases lay between the germline ends. The CDR3 runs to 14 residues. Germline V gives CDR1 MNHNS, CDR2 SASEGT. The CDR3 DNA is TGTGCCAGCAGTGAACGGGCAGCCCAAGAGACCCAGTACTTC. This encodes CASSERAAQETQYF.

This clone is a singleton in its sample. The gene calls are TRBV9 and TRBJ2-2; TRBD2 matches 7 bases. This CDR3 has 15 amino acids. Per germline, CDR1 SGDLS and CDR2 YYNGEE. The junction had 6 bases not matched to a gene; V was cut back by 0 bases and J by 7 bases. The chain's CDR3 is CASSVDSSGIGELFF. CDR3 nucleotide sequence: TGTGCCAGCAGCGTAGACTCTAGCGGAATCGGGGAGCTGTTTTTT.

The chain couples TRBV7-3 to TRBJ2-3; D not resolved. From germline, CDR1 is SGHTA and CDR2 FQGTGA. Trimming removed 5 bases from V and 1 base from J, with 10 bases in between. This CDR3 has 14 amino acids. The CDR3 sequence is CASSRSGGTDTQYF. CDR3 nucleotides: TGTGCCAGCAGCCGCTCAGGAGGCACAGATACGCAGTATTTT.

This chain uses TRBV9 with TRBJ1-6; possible D gene TRBD1, 5 bases. V was shortened by 5 bases and J by 6 bases, with 18 bases between the two germline ends. The CDR3 totals 16 residues. Looked up from germline, CDR1 is SGDLS and CDR2 is YYNGEE. CDR3 loop: CASSKFRDAPNSPLHF. CDR3 DNA sequence: TGTGCCAGCAGTAAGTTCCGGGACGCTCCTAATTCACCCCTCCACTTT. Filled out from reference TRBV9 and TRBJ1-6, the complete variable domain reads DSGVTQTPKHLITATGQRVTLRCSPRSGDLSVYWYQQSLDQGLQFLIQYYNGEERAKGNILERFSAQQFPDLHSELNLSSLELGDSALYFCASSKFRDAPNSPLHFGNGTRLTVT.

V is TRBV19 and J is TRBJ2-1; D is undetermined. The CDR3 spans 13 residues. The germline V gene encodes CDR1 LNHDA and CDR2 SQIVND (reference sequence). V lost 3 bases, J lost 3 bases, and 6 bases lay in between. The CDR3 DNA reads as TGTGCCAGTAGTATTAACGGCTACAATGAGCAGTTCTTC. It is translated as CASSINGYNEQFF.